This T cell receptor delta chain is from a study of gamma-delta chains in newborns, infants, children. Study as a whole: Innate gammadelta T cells reportedly expand polyclonally right after birth, driven by microbial exposure, per the title.

Details on this clone: A read error may produce the germline difference seen at one junction end.

TCRdb re-processed the reads using CATT. Here the sample spans 6,000 to 6,500 delta-chain clones, 2.6% being singletons. CDR1 GEAIGNYY and CDR2 EKD come from the germline V gene. The CDR3 is 19 residues long. The rearrangement uses TRDV2 and TRDJ3; 9 positions match TRDD3. The TCR sequence derives from a child who was a newborn, infant or young child, either healthy, febrile or measles-vaccinated (not recorded which). Source material: blood. This CDR3 reads CACDTGYWGSSWDTRQTFF. In DNA, the CDR3 is TGTGCCTGTGACACCGGGTACTGGGGGAGCTCCTGGGACACCCGACAGACGTTTTTC.